Below, 10 T cell receptor beta chains from the same sample are listed, as sequenced in a study of blood T cell repertoires in COVID-19. Produced via immunoSEQ multiplex PCR; TCRdb's table is partial and in-frame only. The data hold roughly 300,000 clones, with roughly 90% observed a single time. The sample was PBMCs or T cells enriched from blood (not recorded which). These receptors came from a woman aged 25-40 years who had recovered from COVID-19.

The chain joins TRBV6-5 to TRBJ2-5, with 8 nucleotides matching TRBD1. Germline CDR1 is MNHEY and CDR2 is SVGAGI. CDR3 length: 11 residues. V lost 5 bases, J lost 14 bases, and 7 bases stayed unmatched. The CDR3 coding sequence is TGTGCCAGCAGTACGAGGGACAGGAAATACTTC. Protein product: CASSTRDRKYF.

The genes are TRBV7-9 and TRBJ2-3; 8 bases agree with TRBD1. This CDR3 has 16 amino acids. CDR1 and CDR2 (germline): SEHNR, FQNEAQ (reference sequence). V was clipped by 6 bases and J by 2 bases; unmatched bases: 10. For the CDR3, the DNA is TGTGCCAGCAGATTTCCGGGACAGGACCCCACAGATACGCAGTATTTT. Its translation: CASRFPGQDPTDTQYF.

The chain recombines TRBV24-1 with TRBJ1-1, with D perhaps matching TRBD1 (5 bases). Germline V gene sequence: CDR1 KGHDR, CDR2 SFDVKD. V lost 4 bases to trimming and J lost 2 bases, with 7 bases between them. The CDR3 is 13 residues long. CDR3 nucleotides: TGTGCCACCAGTGACGGGGGAAACACTGAAGCTTTCTTT. Its protein product is CATSDGGNTEAFF.

For this clone: The germline gene is not matched at one end of the junction; a read error may be the cause. The CDR3 loop reads CASREDDRGVPEKLFF. The CDR3 nucleotides are TGTGCCAGCAGGGAAGACGACAGGGGGGTTCCTGAAAAACTGTTTTTT. The V call is TRBV6-1, the J call TRBJ1-4; the match to TRBD1 covers 9 bases. Germline V gene data show CDR1 as MNHNS and CDR2 as SASEGT. The CDR3 loop spans 16 amino acids.

The J gene is TRBJ1-1, the V gene TRBV28, with TRBD1 matching over 8 bases. CDR1 MDHEN and CDR2 SYDVKM come from the germline V gene. Unmatched junction bases numbered 7, after V lost 6 bases and J lost 4 bases. This CDR3 is built from 14 residues. CDR3 region: CASSLGQGATEAFF. As DNA, the CDR3 is TGTGCCAGCAGCCTTGGACAGGGAGCCACTGAAGCTTTCTTT.

The J gene is TRBJ1-4, the V gene TRBV2, with 8 bases matching TRBD1. This CDR3 is 19 amino acids long. J gave up 0 bases and V 4 bases, and 13 bases lay outside the gene matches. The V gene's germline CDR1 is SNHLY and CDR2 FYNNEI. The CDR3 is CASSVGDRRKYSTNEKLFF. CDR3 DNA: TGTGCCAGCAGTGTAGGGGACAGGCGAAAATATTCAACTAATGAAAAACTGTTTTTT.

J is TRBJ2-7 and V is TRBV7-9, with D unclear. The CDR3 covers 12 residues. Trimming removed 6 bases at V and 5 bases at J, with 11 bases between. Germline loops: CDR1 SEHNR, CDR2 FQNEAQ (reference sequence). CDR3 in amino acids: CASRQDFHEQYF. CDR3 in DNA: TGTGCCAGCAGACAAGATTTTCACGAGCAGTACTTC.

The genes are TRBV5-4 and TRBJ2-3; TRBD2 aligns across 8 bases. CDR1 and CDR2 from the germline V gene are SGHNT and YYREEE (reference sequence). V shed 3 bases, J shed 0 bases, and the junction held 3 bases outside the gene matches. This CDR3 contains 15 residues. The CDR3 loop is CASSYLAGSTDTQYF. The CDR3 region has the DNA TGTGCCAGCAGCTACTTAGCGGGGAGCACAGATACGCAGTATTTT.

J is TRBJ2-7 and V is TRBV9; TRBD2 agrees at 8 bases. V trimming: 4 bases; J trimming: 0 bases; junction bases outside the gene matches: 6. The CDR3 has 15 residues. Per germline, CDR1 SGDLS and CDR2 YYNGEE. In DNA form, the CDR3 reads TGTGCCAGCAGCCCCGGGGCGGGGGGCTCCTACGAGCAGTACTTC. Protein sequence: CASSPGAGGSYEQYF.

The chain couples TRBV5-4 to TRBJ2-7; 10 bases match TRBD1. V lost 4 bases and J lost 6; bases outside the gene matches: 4. The germline CDR1 and CDR2 sequences are SGHNT and YYREEE (reference sequence). CDR3 length: 13 amino acids. The CDR3 loop is CASSGGQGGEQYF. For the CDR3, the DNA is TGTGCCAGCAGCGGCGGACAGGGGGGCGAGCAGTACTTC. The whole variable domain, remainder taken from reference TRBV5-4 and TRBJ2-7, is ETGVTQSPTHLIKTRGQQVTLRCSSQSGHNTVSWYQQALGQGPQFIFQYYREEENGRGNFPPRFSGLQFPNYSSELNVNALELDDSALYLCASSGGQGGEQYFGPGTRLTVT.